Listed below are T cell receptor beta chains from one sample, sequenced in a study of T cell responses to AZD1222 COVID-19 vaccine. The protocol was immunoSEQ multiplex PCR, while the TCRdb copy is restricted to in-frame clones and leaves out a portion. Of about 180,000 clones detected, roughly 88% appear once; the ten largest clones hold more than 0.4%. Here the sequenced sample was peripheral blood, taken on day 0 of AZD1222 vaccination. All receptors derive from an adult in good health. Each CDR3 is given with its conserved first and last residue. D genes are given only for firm matches.

>NA|TRBV28|TRBJ1-2
CATRRGAGGYTF
>TRBD1|TRBV24-1|TRBJ2-5
CATSASDRPPGTQYF
>TRBD1|TRBV28|TRBJ1-5
CASSSEGARQPQHF
>NA|TRBV7-2|TRBJ1-1
CASSLARGANTEAFF
>NA|TRBV3-1/TRBV3-2|TRBJ1-1
CASSRQMNTEAFF
>TRBD1|TRBV6-5|TRBJ1-1
CASSYRGHNTEAFF
>NA|TRBV29-1|TRBJ1-2
CSVAEGLGGYTF
>NA|TRBV28|TRBJ2-7
CASYRYEQYF
>TRBD2|TRBV5-1|TRBJ2-2
CASKSPSGGAMGTGELFF
>NA|TRBV7-2|TRBJ2-2
CASSMRQAGELFF
>NA|TRBV28|TRBJ2-3
CASIISGGGSDTQYF
>NA|TRBV7-8|TRBJ1-6
CASSFGTGQAGSPLHF
>NA|TRBV13|TRBJ1-3
CASRGLGIGNTIYF
>TRBD2|TRBV7-8|TRBJ2-1
CASSRGRGNEQFF
>NA|TRBV9|TRBJ1-5
CASSPGGGNQPQHF
>NA|TRBV19|TRBJ1-4
CASSISATNEKLFF
>NA|TRBV3-1/TRBV3-2|TRBJ2-1
CASSQTGNEQFF
>NA|TRBV9|TRBJ1-1
CASSVLPDGNTEAFF
>NA|TRBV4-1|TRBJ2-7
CASSQEGASGVYEQYF
>NA|TRBV20-1|TRBJ2-7
CSASSGVEQYF
>NA|TRBV11-3|TRBJ1-1
CASSLNQLNTEAFF
>NA|TRBV4-1|TRBJ1-1
CASSQEGSGRAFF
>TRBD1|TRBV19|TRBJ2-2
CASRDRAMGGELFF
>NA|TRBV10-3|TRBJ1-2
CAIKGSGANYGYTF
>NA|TRBV6-6|TRBJ1-1
CASSYGDGNTEAFF
>NA|TRBV7-2|TRBJ1-4
CASSLGVEKLFF
>TRBD1|TRBV4-2|TRBJ2-1
CASSPRQGAPDEQFF
>TRBD1|TRBV9|TRBJ2-7
CASSSTGDPFWEQYF
>TRBD2|TRBV6-4|TRBJ2-3
CASSDSGGGATDTQYF
>NA|TRBV30|TRBJ1-2
CAWSVRLFGYTF
>NA|TRBV6-1|TRBJ1-6
CASSELDRASLVPLHF
>NA|TRBV28|TRBJ2-5
CASSFANQETQYF
>NA|TRBV7-9|TRBJ1-6
CASTRTAGDSPLHF
>NA|TRBV30|TRBJ2-7
CAWNQGNSYEQYF
>NA|TRBV9|TRBJ2-1
CASSVDPGVEQFF
>NA|TRBV19|TRBJ1-1
CASSIAHEAFF
>NA|TRBV7-8|TRBJ2-4
CASSLPGSHKNIQYF
>NA|TRBV5-4|TRBJ1-2
CASSLGRDYGYTF
>NA|TRBV5-1|TRBJ2-1
CASSLRLVGGEQFF
>TRBD2|TRBV3-1/TRBV3-2|TRBJ2-6
CASSQERGAGANVLTF
>TRBD1|TRBV9|TRBJ1-1
CASSFRQGGNTEAFF
>NA|TRBV12-3/TRBV12-4|TRBJ2-7
CASRKVDRYEQYF
>TRBD1|TRBV28|TRBJ2-7
CASSLGQAIYEQYF
>NA|TRBV6-2/TRBV6-3|TRBJ2-7
CASSYSGLPGYEQYF
>NA|TRBV5-1|TRBJ2-7
CASRDSGLYEQYF